This T cell receptor (beta chain) was identified during a study of blood T cell repertoires in COVID-19. This clone occurred a few times. The germline CDR1 and CDR2 sequences are MNHEY and SVGAGI. Trimming took off 0 bases at V and 11 bases at J, with 14 bases between the two ends. This CDR3 comprises 15 residues. In the original workflow: How many nucleated cells were present was estimated from reference gene primer amplification. Here immunoSEQ multiplex PCR was the method, and the copy in TCRdb shows in-frame clones only, minus some. V, J and clone size are taken as reported in that table, and D and trimming were inferred from the DNA itself. This table holds roughly 500,000 clones, approximately 83% found once.

The chain combines TRBV6-5 with TRBJ1-6; the D gene is possibly TRBD1 (5 bases). The sequenced sample was peripheral blood. This TCR was recovered from a human donor in a cohort sampled during active COVID-19. CDR3 in DNA: TGTGCCAGCAGTTACTCTCGGCAGGGTGGGGCACCCCTCCACTTT. Encoded protein: CASSYSRQGGAPLHF.